The sequence of this T cell receptor beta chain was determined in a study of Tregs in tolerant kidney transplant recipients. Study conclusions and caveats: Tregs expanded with activated donor B cells seemed most donor-specific. Validation in larger populations is needed because few patients were studied. Antigen-driven expansion was suggested because donor-specific Tregs expanded more than all Tregs in tolerant patients.

The V gene end was trimmed by 4 bases and the J gene end by 2 bases; junction bases not matched to a gene: 6. This CDR3 comprises 15 residues. Germline CDR1 reads SGHDT; CDR2 reads YYEEEE. To note about this clone: The target antigen is unknown.

Data came from immunoSEQ multiplex PCR; TCRdb stores just in-frame clones and leaves some out. The sample contains about 72,000 clones, 92% of which appear only once. Unstimulated Tregs (CD4+CD25+CD127-) and CD4+CD25- non-Tregs were sorted from PBMCs. This TCR derives from a human donor who received a combined kidney and bone marrow transplant. The specimen comprised CD8+ T cells from blood, sampled before the transplant. V usage is TRBV5-6 and J usage is TRBJ2-7, with TRBD1 matching over 10 bases. The CDR3 bases are TGTGCCAGCAGCCTGGGGACAGGGGTACCCTACGAGCAGTACTTC. Translated: CASSLGTGVPYEQYF. Full variable domain (rest looked up from reference TRBV5-6 and TRBJ2-7): DAGVTQSPTHLIKTRGQQVTLRCSPKSGHDTVSWYQQALGQGPQFIFQYYEEEERQRGNFPDRFSGHQFPNYSSELNVNALLLGDSALYLCASSLGTGVPYEQYFGPGTRLTVT.